This TCR beta chain was captured in a study of Ad26.COV2.S vaccination and SARS-CoV-2 variants. Measured with immunoSEQ multiplex PCR; TCRdb has only the in-frame clones, and not every one. This sample has about 350,000 clones; less than 90% occur once, and the top ten carry 6.4%. As to treatment: around 19 received Ad26.COV2.S at low or high dose, single or two shots; 5 received placebo; per-sample allocation not given. Samples analyzed were those drawn on day 63 after the first vaccine or placebo injection. The CDR3 loop spans 16 amino acids. With 1 base clipped from V and 3 bases from J, the junction kept 7 bases outside the gene matches. Germline V gene sequence: CDR1 MGHRA, CDR2 YSYEKL. About this clone: Antigen: not known.

Whole-study findings and limits: Recipients of vaccine and of placebo showed similar breadth of their non-spike TCR repertoires.

The rearrangement uses TRBV4-1 and TRBJ2-7, with TRBD2 matching 9 bases. The clonotype originates from a person between 18 and 59 years old who received the Ad26.COV2.S COVID-19 vaccine or a placebo. This specimen consisted of peripheral blood, obtained in a trial of Ad26.COV2.S vaccine versus placebo. The CDR3 nucleotides are TGCGCCAGCAGCCAAGCCCCCTTTAGCGGGAGCTACGAGCAGTACTTC. It specifies CASSQAPFSGSYEQYF.